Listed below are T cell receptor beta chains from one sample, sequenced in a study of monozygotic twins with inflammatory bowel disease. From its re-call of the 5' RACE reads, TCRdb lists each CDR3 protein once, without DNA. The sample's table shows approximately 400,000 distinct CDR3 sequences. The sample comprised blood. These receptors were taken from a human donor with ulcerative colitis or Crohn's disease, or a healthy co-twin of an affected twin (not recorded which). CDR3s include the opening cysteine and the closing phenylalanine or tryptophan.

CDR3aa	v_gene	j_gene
CASSPRIGTDEKLFF	TRBV18	TRBJ1-4
CASSERAGGLGEQFF	TRBV10-2	TRBJ2-1
CASSQLSGTGGDEQFF	TRBV4-2	TRBJ2-1
CASSLATGTGNTTYF	TRBV7-2	TRBJ1-3
CASSAQGWGTDTQYF	TRBV2	TRBJ2-3
CSARGLAETYEQYF	TRBV20-1	TRBJ2-7
CASRDKQGSEAFF	TRBV12-3/TRBV12-4	TRBJ1-1
CASSLLAGRGNEQFF	TRBV7-2	TRBJ2-1
CASSSAKRDSQALFF	TRBV5-1	TRBJ2-2
CASSLEGPKVPFF	TRBV5-1	TRBJ1-1
CASSLRGVLGGYTF	TRBV3-1	TRBJ1-2
CASSLGRLAGGSTDTQYF	TRBV11-2	TRBJ2-3
CSAQGMAQPQHF	TRBV20-1	TRBJ1-5
CASTLRTSGSYEQFF	TRBV2	TRBJ2-1
CASSYLSSRRNTGELFF	TRBV5-1	TRBJ2-2
CATSPGRDRGTDTQYF	TRBV15	TRBJ2-3
CASKEQGGFQPQHF	TRBV2	TRBJ1-5
CASSLTNVDGRGSTIYF	TRBV7-9	TRBJ1-3
CASRDRGSDTQYF	TRBV19	TRBJ2-3
CASTTTASPLHF	TRBV27	TRBJ1-6
CASSLASGGPPYNEQFF	TRBV5-1	TRBJ2-1
CASSIRRHDQPQHF	TRBV19	TRBJ1-5
CSASKGNSGYGYTF	TRBV20-1	TRBJ1-2
CASSLTPPGQGASGYTF	TRBV12-3/TRBV12-4	TRBJ1-2
CASSFVRGPQYEQYF	TRBV5-5	TRBJ2-7
CASSVGTEPYEQYF	TRBV9	TRBJ2-7
CASSINRDREAFF	TRBV7-8	TRBJ1-1
CASSQDPRQLYGYTF	TRBV4-3	TRBJ1-2
CASSFSSSSGRVGTDTQYF	TRBV5-1	TRBJ2-3
CASSLGTGGNEQYF	TRBV7-3	TRBJ2-7
CASSDPGLAGGSSYNEQFF	TRBV11-2	TRBJ2-1
CASSPLSSTEAFF	TRBV12-3/TRBV12-4	TRBJ1-1
CATFGKNTGELFF	TRBV4-1	TRBJ2-2
CASSEGENTEAFF	TRBV2	TRBJ1-1
CASSVAWGGDEQFF	TRBV9	TRBJ2-1
CASSLEGGVSVPQHF	TRBV12-3/TRBV12-4	TRBJ1-5
CASSLYLTSGSTDTQYF	TRBV5-1	TRBJ2-3
CASIPTSGFTDTQYF	TRBV5-1	TRBJ2-3
CASSQSTGPNEKLFF	TRBV7-2	TRBJ1-4
CASSTSGATYNEQFF	TRBV5-1	TRBJ2-1
CASSGGGGHPNTGELFF	TRBV6-1	TRBJ2-2
CASSLTEPGQPYDGYTF	TRBV7-3	TRBJ1-2